The text below deals with one T cell receptor (beta chain). These data belong to a study of blood T cells in healthy people across ages. Together with a sample-barcoded 5' primer, a J-beta primer mix was included in a second PCR lasting about 7 to 11 cycles. TCRdb independently ran MiXCR on the 5' RACE reads; one entry per CDR3 protein. The sample includes around 520,000 distinct CDR3 sequences, roughly a quarter of them seen just once. This same sample was also taken into another study, of T cells of mothers and their children. As that study records: It was found that thymic selection shapes TCR recombination output similarly in related and unrelated pairs.

What was sequenced was blood. The TCR originated in a boy aged 2 to 10 in good health.

CDR3 residues: CASSLVFSGANVLTF. For the CDR3, the DNA is TGTGCCAGCAGCTTAGTTTTCTCTGGGGCCAACGTCCTGACTTTC. The V gene is TRBV11-2, the J gene TRBJ2-6; D uncertain. Trimming cost V 1 base and J 0 bases, with 4 bases left between them. CDR1 is SGHAT and CDR2 is FQNNGV in the germline V gene. This CDR3 is built from 15 residues.